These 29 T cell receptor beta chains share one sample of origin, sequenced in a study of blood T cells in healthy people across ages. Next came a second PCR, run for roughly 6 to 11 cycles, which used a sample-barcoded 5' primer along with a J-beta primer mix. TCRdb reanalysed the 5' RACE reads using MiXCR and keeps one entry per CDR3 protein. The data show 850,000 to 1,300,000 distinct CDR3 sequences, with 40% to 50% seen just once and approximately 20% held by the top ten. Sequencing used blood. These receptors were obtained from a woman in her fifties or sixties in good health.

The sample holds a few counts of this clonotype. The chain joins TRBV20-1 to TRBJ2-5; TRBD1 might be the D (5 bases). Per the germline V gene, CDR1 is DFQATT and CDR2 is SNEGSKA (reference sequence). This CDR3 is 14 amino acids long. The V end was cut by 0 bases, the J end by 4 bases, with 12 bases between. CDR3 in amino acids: CSARDPGQGETQYF. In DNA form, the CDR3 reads TGCAGTGCTAGAGATCCAGGGCAAGGAGAGACCCAGTACTTC.

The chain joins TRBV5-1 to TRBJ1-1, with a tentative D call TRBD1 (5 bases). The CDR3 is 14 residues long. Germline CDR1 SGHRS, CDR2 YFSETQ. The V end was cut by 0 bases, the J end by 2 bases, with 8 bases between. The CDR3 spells CASSLAQANTEAFF. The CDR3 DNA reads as TGCGCCAGCAGCTTGGCACAGGCCAACACTGAAGCTTTCTTT.

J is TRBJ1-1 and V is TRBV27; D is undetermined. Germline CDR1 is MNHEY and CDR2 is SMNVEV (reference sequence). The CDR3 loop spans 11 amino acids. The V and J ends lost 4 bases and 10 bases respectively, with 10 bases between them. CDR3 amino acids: CASSSPTSAFF. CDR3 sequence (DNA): TGTGCCAGCAGTTCACCGACATCAGCTTTCTTT.

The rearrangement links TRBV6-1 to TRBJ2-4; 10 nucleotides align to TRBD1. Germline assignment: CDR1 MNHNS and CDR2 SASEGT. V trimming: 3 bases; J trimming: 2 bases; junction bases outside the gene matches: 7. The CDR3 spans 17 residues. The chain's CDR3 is CASSDYRQGASKNIQYF. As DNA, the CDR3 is TGTGCCAGCAGTGACTACCGACAGGGGGCCTCCAAAAACATTCAGTACTTC.

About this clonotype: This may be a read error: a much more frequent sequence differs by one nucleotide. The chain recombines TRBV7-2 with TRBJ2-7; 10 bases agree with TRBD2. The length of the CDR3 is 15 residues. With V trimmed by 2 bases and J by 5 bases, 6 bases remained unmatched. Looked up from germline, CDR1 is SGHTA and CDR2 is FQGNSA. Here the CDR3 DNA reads TGTGCCAGCAGCTTATATGGGACTAGCGCAGACGAGCAGTACTTC. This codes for CASSLYGTSADEQYF.

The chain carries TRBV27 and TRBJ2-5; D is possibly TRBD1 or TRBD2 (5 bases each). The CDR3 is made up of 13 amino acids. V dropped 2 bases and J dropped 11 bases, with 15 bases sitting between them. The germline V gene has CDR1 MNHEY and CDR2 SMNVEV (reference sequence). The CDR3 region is CASSLVGRDEQYF. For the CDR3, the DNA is TGTGCCAGCAGTTTAGTGGGACGGGACGAACAGTACTTC.

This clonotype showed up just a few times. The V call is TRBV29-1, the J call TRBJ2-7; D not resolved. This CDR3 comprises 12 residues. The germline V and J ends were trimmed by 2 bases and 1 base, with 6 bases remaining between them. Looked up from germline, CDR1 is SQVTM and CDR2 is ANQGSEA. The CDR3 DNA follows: TGCAGCGTTGAAACCCTATCCTACGAGCAGTACTTC. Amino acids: CSVETLSYEQYF.

CDR3 DNA sequence: TGTGCTAGTGCCCCGGGGCGGGGGTTCACAGATACGCAGTATTTT. It encodes CASAPGRGFTDTQYF. The rearrangement uses TRBV12-5 and TRBJ2-3; 7 positions match TRBD2. V shed 7 bases, J shed 2 bases, and the junction held 9 bases outside the gene matches. This CDR3 is built from 15 residues. Germline CDR1 reads LGHNT; CDR2 reads FRNRAP.

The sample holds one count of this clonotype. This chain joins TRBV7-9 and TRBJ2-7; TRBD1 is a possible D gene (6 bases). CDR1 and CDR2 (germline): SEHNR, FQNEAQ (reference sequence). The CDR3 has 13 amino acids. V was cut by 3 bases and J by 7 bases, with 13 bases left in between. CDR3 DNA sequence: TGTGCCAGCAGCTTGTACAGGGAACAGGAGCAGTACTTC. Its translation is CASSLYREQEQYF.

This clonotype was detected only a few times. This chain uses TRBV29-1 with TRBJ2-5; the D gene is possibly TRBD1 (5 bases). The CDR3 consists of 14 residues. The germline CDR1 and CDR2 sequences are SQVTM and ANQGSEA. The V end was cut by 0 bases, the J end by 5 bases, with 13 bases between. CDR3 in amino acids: CSVEDPRKGETQYF. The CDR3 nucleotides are TGCAGCGTTGAAGATCCGCGAAAGGGGGAGACCCAGTACTTC.

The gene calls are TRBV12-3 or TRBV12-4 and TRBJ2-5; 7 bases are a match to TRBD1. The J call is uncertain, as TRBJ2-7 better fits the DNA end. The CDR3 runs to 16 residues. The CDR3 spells CASSSRQGWNEDEQYF. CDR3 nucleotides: TGTGCCAGCAGTTCCCGACAGGGTTGGAATGAGGACGAGCAGTACTTC.

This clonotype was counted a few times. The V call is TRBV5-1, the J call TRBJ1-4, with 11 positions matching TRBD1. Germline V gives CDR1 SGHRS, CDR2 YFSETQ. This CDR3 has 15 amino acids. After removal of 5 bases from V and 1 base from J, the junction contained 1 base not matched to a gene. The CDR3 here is CASRGQGETNEKLFF. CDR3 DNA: TGCGCCAGCAGGGGACAGGGGGAAACTAATGAAAAACTGTTTTTT.

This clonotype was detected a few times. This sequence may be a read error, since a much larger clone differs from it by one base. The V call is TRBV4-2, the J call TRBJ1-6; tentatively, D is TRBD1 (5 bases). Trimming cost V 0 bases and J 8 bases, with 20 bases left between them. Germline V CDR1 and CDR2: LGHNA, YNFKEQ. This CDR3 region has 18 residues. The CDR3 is CASSQDLAVTGRDSPLHF. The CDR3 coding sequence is TGTGCCAGCAGCCAAGATCTTGCCGTTACAGGTAGAGATTCACCCCTCCACTTT.

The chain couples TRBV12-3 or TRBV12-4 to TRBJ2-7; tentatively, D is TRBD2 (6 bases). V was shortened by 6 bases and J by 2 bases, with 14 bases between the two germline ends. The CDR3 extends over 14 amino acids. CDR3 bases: TGTGCCAGCAGCAAGGGACTGATCACCTACGAGCAGTACTTC. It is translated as CASSKGLITYEQYF.

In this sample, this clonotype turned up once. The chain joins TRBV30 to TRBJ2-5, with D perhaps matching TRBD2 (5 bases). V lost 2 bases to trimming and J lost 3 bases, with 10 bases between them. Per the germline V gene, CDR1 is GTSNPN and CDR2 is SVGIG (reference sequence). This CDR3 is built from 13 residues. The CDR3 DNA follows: TGTGCCTGGAGTCCAGACGGGGAAGAGACCCAGTACTTC. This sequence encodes CAWSPDGEETQYF.

Here the CDR3 reads CASSSRQTYGYTF. CDR3 coding DNA: TGTGCCAGCAGCTCCCGGCAGACCTATGGCTACACCTTC. The chain is built from TRBV28 and TRBJ1-2, with D unclear. The length of the CDR3 is 13 residues. Germline CDR1 reads MDHEN; CDR2 reads SYDVKM. Trimming shortened V by 6 bases and J by 4 bases, and 12 bases separated the two germline ends.

The CDR3 sequence is CSVDLGEDGYTF. DNA for the CDR3: TGCAGCGTTGATTTAGGGGAGGATGGCTACACCTTC. The chain recombines TRBV29-1 with TRBJ1-2; D is possibly TRBD1 (5 bases). The CDR3 length is 12 residues. Trimming removed 3 bases at V and 6 bases at J, with 11 bases between. CDR1 and CDR2 (germline): SQVTM, ANQGSEA.

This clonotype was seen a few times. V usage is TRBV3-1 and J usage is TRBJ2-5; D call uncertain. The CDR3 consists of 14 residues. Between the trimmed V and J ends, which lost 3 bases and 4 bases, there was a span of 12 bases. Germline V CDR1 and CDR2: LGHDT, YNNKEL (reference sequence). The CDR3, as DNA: TGTGCCAGCAGCCACGGCGAATCTCGAGAGACCCAGTACTTC. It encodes CASSHGESRETQYF.

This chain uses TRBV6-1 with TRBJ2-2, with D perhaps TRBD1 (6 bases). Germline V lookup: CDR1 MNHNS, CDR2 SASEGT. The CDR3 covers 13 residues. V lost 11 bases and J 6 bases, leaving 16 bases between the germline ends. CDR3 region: CALSRGLSGELFF. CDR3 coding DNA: TGTGCCCTTTCCAGGGGCCTGTCCGGGGAGCTGTTTTTT.

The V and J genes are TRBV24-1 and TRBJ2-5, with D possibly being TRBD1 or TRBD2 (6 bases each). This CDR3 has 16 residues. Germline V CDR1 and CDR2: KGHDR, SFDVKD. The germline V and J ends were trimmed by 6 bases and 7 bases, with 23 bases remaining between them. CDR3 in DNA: TGTGCCACCAGTCCATCGGTCGGGGGCCTTGGGGGGACCCAGTACTTC. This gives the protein CATSPSVGGLGGTQYF.

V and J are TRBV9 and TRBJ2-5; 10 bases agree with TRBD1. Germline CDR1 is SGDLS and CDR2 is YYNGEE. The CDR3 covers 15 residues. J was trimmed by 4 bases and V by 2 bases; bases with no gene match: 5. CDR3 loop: CASSVTGGLGETQYF. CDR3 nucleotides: TGTGCCAGCAGCGTGACAGGGGGCTTGGGAGAGACCCAGTACTTC.

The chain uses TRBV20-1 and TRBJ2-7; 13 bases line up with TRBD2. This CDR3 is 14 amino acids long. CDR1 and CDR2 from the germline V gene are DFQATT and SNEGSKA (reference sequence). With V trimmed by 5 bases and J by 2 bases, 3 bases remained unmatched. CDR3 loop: CSAELAGGPYEQYF. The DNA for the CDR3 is TGCAGTGCTGAACTAGCGGGAGGGCCCTACGAGCAGTACTTC.

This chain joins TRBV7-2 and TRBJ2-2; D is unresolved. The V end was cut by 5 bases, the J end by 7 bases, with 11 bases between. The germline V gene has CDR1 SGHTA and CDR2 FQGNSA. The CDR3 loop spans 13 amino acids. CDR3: CASSPREHGELFF. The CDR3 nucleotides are TGTGCCAGCAGCCCCAGAGAACACGGGGAGCTGTTTTTT.

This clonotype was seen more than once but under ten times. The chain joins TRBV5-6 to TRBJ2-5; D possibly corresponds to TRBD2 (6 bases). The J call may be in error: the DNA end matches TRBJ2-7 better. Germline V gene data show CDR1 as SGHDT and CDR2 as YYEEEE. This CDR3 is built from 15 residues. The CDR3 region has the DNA TGTGCCAGCAGCCCCTGGTCGAGGGCCGGGAGCGAGCAGTACTTC. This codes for CASSPWSRAGSEQYF.

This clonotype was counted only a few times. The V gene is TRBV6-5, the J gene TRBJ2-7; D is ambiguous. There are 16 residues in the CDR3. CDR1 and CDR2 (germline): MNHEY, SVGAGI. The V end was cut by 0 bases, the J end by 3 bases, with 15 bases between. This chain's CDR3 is CASSYSGSGSYYEQYF. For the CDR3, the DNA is TGTGCCAGCAGTTACTCGGGGTCCGGTTCTTACTACGAGCAGTACTTC.

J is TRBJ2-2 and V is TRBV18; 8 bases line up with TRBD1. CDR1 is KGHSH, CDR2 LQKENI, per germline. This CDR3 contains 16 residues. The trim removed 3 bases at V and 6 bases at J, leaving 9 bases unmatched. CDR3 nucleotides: TGTGCCAGCTCACCTTGGACAGGGAGTAAAGCCGGGGAGCTGTTTTTT. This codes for CASSPWTGSKAGELFF.

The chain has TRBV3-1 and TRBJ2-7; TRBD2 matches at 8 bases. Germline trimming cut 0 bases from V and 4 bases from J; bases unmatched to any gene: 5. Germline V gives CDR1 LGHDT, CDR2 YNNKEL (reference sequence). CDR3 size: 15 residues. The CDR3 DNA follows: TGTGCCAGCAGCCAAGAGATAGCGGGACGATACGAGCAGTACTTC. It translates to CASSQEIAGRYEQYF.

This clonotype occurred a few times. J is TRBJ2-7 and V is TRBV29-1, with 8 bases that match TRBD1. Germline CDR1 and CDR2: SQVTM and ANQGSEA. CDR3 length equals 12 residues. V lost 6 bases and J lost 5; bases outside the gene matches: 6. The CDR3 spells CSVTGARDEQYF. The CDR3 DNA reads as TGCAGCGTGACAGGGGCCAGGGACGAGCAGTACTTC.

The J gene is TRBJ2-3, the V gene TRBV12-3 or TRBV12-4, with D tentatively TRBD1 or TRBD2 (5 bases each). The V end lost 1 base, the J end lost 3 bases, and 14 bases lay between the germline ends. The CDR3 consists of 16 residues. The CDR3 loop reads CASSLGGNGVTDTQYF. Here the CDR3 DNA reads TGTGCCAGCAGTTTAGGGGGGAATGGAGTGACAGATACGCAGTATTTT.